Below are 27 T cell receptor beta chains sequenced from a single sample in a study of blood T cell repertoires in COVID-19. Some clones are missing from TCRdb's copy, which holds only in-frame ones; the method was immunoSEQ multiplex PCR. This sample yields 300,000 to 450,000 clones, of which more than 85% are seen a single time; 1% belongs to the top ten. The specimen was PBMCs or T cells enriched from blood (not recorded which). The receptor set was obtained from a woman between 25 and 40 years old who had recovered from COVID-19.

J is TRBJ1-4 and V is TRBV5-6; 10 nucleotides agree with TRBD1. The germline V gene has CDR1 SGHDT and CDR2 YYEEEE. Trimming at V came to 4 bases and at J to 12 bases, leaving 3 bases not matched to a gene. The CDR3 has 12 residues. The DNA of the CDR3 is TGTGCCAGCAGCACCGGGACAGGGGAACTGTTTTTT. As protein: CASSTGTGELFF.

This chain joins TRBV5-1 and TRBJ2-1; 13 bases agree with TRBD2. The V segment lost 4 bases and the J segment 6 bases; nucleotides outside the gene matches: 13. This CDR3 region has 18 residues. CDR1 is SGHRS and CDR2 is YFSETQ in the germline V gene. The CDR3 is CASSRLAGGLSGPNEQFF. The CDR3 region has the DNA TGCGCCAGCAGCCGACTAGCGGGGGGCCTCTCGGGCCCCAATGAGCAGTTCTTC.

The gene calls are TRBV24-1 and TRBJ2-3; D gene ambiguous. V lost 4 bases and J lost 2, with 9 bases in between. In germline, CDR1 is KGHDR, CDR2 SFDVKD. CDR3 size: 14 residues. This CDR3 is CATSEYKSTDTQYF. DNA for the CDR3: TGTGCCACCAGTGAATACAAGTCCACAGATACGCAGTATTTT.

In this sample, this clone turned up once. This chain joins TRBV7-9 and TRBJ1-1; 8 bases map to TRBD1. CDR1 and CDR2 from the germline V gene are SEHNR and FQNEAQ (reference sequence). CDR3 length: 15 residues. V trimming: 3 bases; J trimming: 1 base; junction bases outside the gene matches: 4. DNA for the CDR3: TGTGCCAGCAGCTTGCTACAGGGGGAGAACACTGAAGCTTTCTTT. Its protein is CASSLLQGENTEAFF.

The gene calls are TRBV29-1 and TRBJ1-1; D remains ambiguous. From germline, CDR1 is SQVTM and CDR2 ANQGSEA. Trimming removed 5 bases from V and 4 bases from J, with 14 bases in between. This CDR3 is built from 13 residues. This chain's CDR3 is CSVLGGGGTEAFF. The CDR3 region has the DNA TGCAGCGTTCTCGGTGGAGGCGGCACTGAAGCTTTCTTT.

J is TRBJ1-1 and V is TRBV12-3 or TRBV12-4; D not resolved. V was cut by 3 bases and J by 0 bases, with 5 bases left in between. There are 13 residues in the CDR3. This chain's CDR3 is CASSFSLNTEAFF. The CDR3, as DNA: TGTGCCAGCAGTTTTTCTCTGAACACTGAAGCTTTCTTT.

The chain recombines TRBV28 with TRBJ2-7; 10 bases match TRBD1. Per the germline V gene, CDR1 is MDHEN and CDR2 is SYDVKM. The CDR3 contains 15 residues. V lost 5 bases, J lost 3 bases, and 7 bases stayed unmatched. The CDR3 protein is CASSGPGQGSYEQYF. The CDR3 nucleotides are TGTGCCAGCAGTGGCCCGGGACAGGGGAGCTACGAGCAGTACTTC.

The chain carries TRBV5-4 and TRBJ2-3, with 9 bases fitting TRBD2. CDR1 is SGHNT, CDR2 YYREEE, per germline (reference sequence). CDR3 length: 18 amino acids. Germline trimming cut 1 base from V and 5 bases from J; bases unmatched to any gene: 14. The CDR3 DNA reads as TGTGCCAGCAGCTTGAGTTTGCGGGGGGGCAATAATGGAGATACGCAGTATTTT. This codes for CASSLSLRGGNNGDTQYF.

V usage is TRBV7-9 and J usage is TRBJ1-2; the match to TRBD1 covers 8 bases. This CDR3 contains 15 residues. V shed 5 bases and J 3 bases; nucleotides not matched to a gene: 8. Germline CDR1 reads SEHNR; CDR2 reads FQNEAQ (reference sequence). The CDR3 bases are TGTGCCAGCAGCCCGGACAGGGCCCACTACTATGGCTACACCTTC. Its translation is CASSPDRAHYYGYTF.

The chain couples TRBV27 to TRBJ2-5, with 9 bases that match TRBD1. CDR1 is MNHEY and CDR2 is SMNVEV in the germline V gene (reference sequence). J gave up 2 bases and V 3 bases, and 4 bases lay outside the gene matches. This CDR3 has 15 amino acids. The DNA for the CDR3 is TGTGCCAGCAGTTTCGTGGACAGGGGACAAGAGACCCAGTACTTC. Protein: CASSFVDRGQETQYF.

V and J are TRBV9 and TRBJ1-4; weak D call: TRBD1 (6 bases). There are 16 residues in the CDR3. Germline V gene data show CDR1 as SGDLS and CDR2 as YYNGEE. Trimming pared 4 bases from V and 0 bases from J, leaving 13 bases between. The CDR3 DNA is TGTGCCAGCAGCAACAGGGACGGAGCAACTAATGAAAAACTGTTTTTT. Translated: CASSNRDGATNEKLFF.

This clone was counted at least ten times. The chain couples TRBV14 to TRBJ1-2; TRBD1 matches at 7 bases. The CDR3 is made up of 14 amino acids. Trimming removed 5 bases from V and 4 bases from J; junction bases left unmatched: 7. CDR1 and CDR2 from the germline V gene are SGHDN and FVKESK. The DNA for the CDR3 is TGTGCCAGCAGCAAACGACAGGGACCCTATGGCTACACCTTC. The encoded protein is CASSKRQGPYGYTF.

The chain uses TRBV6-1 and TRBJ2-1; weak D call: TRBD1 (6 bases). CDR1 and CDR2 from the germline V gene are MNHNS and SASEGT. The CDR3 consists of 14 residues. V was trimmed by 3 bases and J by 10 bases, leaving 16 bases between them. The CDR3 region has the DNA TGTGCCAGCAGTGACGCGACAGGTAGTTCCGAGCAGTTCTTC. Its translation is CASSDATGSSEQFF.

This chain links TRBV5-1 with TRBJ2-7; D is uncertain. This CDR3 has 14 amino acids. CDR1 and CDR2 (germline): SGHRS, YFSETQ. The germline V and J ends were trimmed by 0 bases and 7 bases, with 14 bases remaining between them. The CDR3 bases are TGCGCCAGCAGCTTGGCCGAACAGCCCAGGGAGCAGTACTTC. It encodes CASSLAEQPREQYF.

This sequence joins TRBV27 and TRBJ2-7; no clear D. Germline V lookup: CDR1 MNHEY, CDR2 SMNVEV (reference sequence). The V gene lost 4 bases and the J gene lost 2 bases, with 3 bases spanning the gap. CDR3 length: 11 residues. The CDR3 sequence is CASSYTYEQYF. DNA of the CDR3: TGTGCCAGCAGTTACACCTACGAGCAGTACTTC.

The rearrangement uses TRBV7-2 and TRBJ2-1, with 8 bases lining up with TRBD2. Losses at the gene ends were 0 bases for V and 5 bases for J; bases not matched to a gene: 3. Germline values: CDR1 SGHTA, CDR2 FQGNSA. CDR3 size: 15 residues. The CDR3 spells CASSLARAGDNEQFF. The CDR3 DNA sequence: TGTGCCAGCAGCTTAGCACGAGCGGGGGACAATGAGCAGTTCTTC.

This clone was counted a few times. This chain uses TRBV19 with TRBJ1-3; D not certain. V lost 4 bases and J lost 3, with 19 bases in between. This CDR3 has 17 amino acids. Germline V gives CDR1 LNHDA, CDR2 SQIVND (reference sequence). For the CDR3, the DNA is TGTGCCAGTAGTACGCGATTTCCGGTGCTCGATGGAAACACCATATATTTT. This sequence encodes CASSTRFPVLDGNTIYF.

The chain has TRBV10-3 and TRBJ1-1, with 7 bases identical to TRBD1. CDR3 size: 12 residues. Trimming at V came to 0 bases and at J to 10 bases, leaving 2 bases not matched to a gene. The germline V gene has CDR1 ENHRY and CDR2 SYGVKD. In DNA form, the CDR3 reads TGTGCCATCAGTGAGTCTCAGGGGGGAGCTTTCTTT. It codes for CAISESQGGAFF.

This clone appeared a single time. The V call is TRBV5-1, the J call TRBJ2-1; no reliable D call. V lost 2 bases to trimming and J lost 2 bases, with 8 bases between them. Per germline, CDR1 SGHRS and CDR2 YFSETQ. The CDR3 is 14 residues long. The chain's CDR3 is CASSFSSAYNEQFF. The CDR3 DNA sequence: TGCGCCAGCAGCTTCTCTTCCGCCTACAATGAGCAGTTCTTC.

The genes are TRBV6-2 or TRBV6-3 and TRBJ1-5; TRBD1 agrees at 7 bases. The CDR3 contains 17 residues. Germline V gene sequence: CDR1 MNHEY, CDR2 SVGEGT. The trim removed 5 bases at V and 0 bases at J, leaving 10 bases unmatched. The CDR3 nucleotides read TGTGCCAGCAGTCGTCGGGACAGAGACTATAGCAATCAGCCCCAGCATTTT. It is translated as CASSRRDRDYSNQPQHF.

The chain links TRBV5-4 to TRBJ1-3; no clear D gene. Germline CDR1 SGHNT, CDR2 YYREEE (reference sequence). Trimming shortened V by 5 bases and J by 0 bases, and 9 bases separated the two germline ends. The CDR3 runs 14 residues. Here the CDR3 DNA reads TGTGCCAGCAGAAATGACATCTCTGGAAACACCATATATTTT. Encoded protein: CASRNDISGNTIYF.

This chain connects TRBV2 to TRBJ1-3; D possibly corresponds to TRBD1 (6 bases). V was trimmed by 3 bases and J by 2 bases, leaving 11 bases between them. CDR3 length equals 15 residues. The germline V gene encodes CDR1 SNHLY and CDR2 FYNNEI. The DNA of the CDR3 is TGTGCCAGCAGTGATCCAGGGGCCGCTGGAAACACCATATATTTT. Its translation is CASSDPGAAGNTIYF.

CDR3 nucleotide sequence: TGCGCCAGCAGTGAAGTTGGCGGGTTCAGGCAGCCCCAGCATTTT. Its translation is CASSEVGGFRQPQHF. The chain is built from TRBV10-2 and TRBJ1-5; the D is unclear. Trimming left V 3 bases short and J 7 bases short, with 16 bases between. This CDR3 region has 15 residues. CDR1 and CDR2 from the germline V gene are WSHSY and SAAADI.

V and J are TRBV10-1 and TRBJ1-1; D ambiguous. CDR1 and CDR2 from the germline V gene are WNHNN and SYGVQD (reference sequence). Trimming stripped 0 bases from V and 3 bases from J, with 5 bases between. The CDR3 runs to 13 residues. The CDR3 nucleotides are TGCGCCAGCAGTGAGTCTCAGGACACTGAAGCTTTCTTT. Amino acids: CASSESQDTEAFF.

V is TRBV11-2 and J is TRBJ1-2; the D is unclear. This CDR3 region has 13 residues. V lost 0 bases to trimming and J lost 12 bases, with 14 bases between them. The germline V gene encodes CDR1 SGHAT and CDR2 FQNNGV. The CDR3 sequence: CASSLEWSGRNTF. The CDR3, as DNA: TGTGCCAGCAGCTTAGAGTGGTCCGGGAGGAACACCTTC.

Note on this clone: The same CDR3 is also encoded by other DNA sequences in this sample. The chain is built from TRBV18 and TRBJ2-7; 7 nucleotides align to TRBD1. Germline V gives CDR1 KGHSH, CDR2 LQKENI. This CDR3 contains 14 residues. V lost 2 bases, J lost 2 bases, and 3 bases stayed unmatched. The CDR3 reads CASSPGTVTYEQYF. In DNA, the CDR3 is TGTGCCAGCTCACCAGGGACAGTGACCTACGAGCAGTACTTC.

The V and J genes are TRBV27 and TRBJ1-6, with a weak D call TRBD1 (5 bases). Between the trimmed V and J ends, which lost 1 base and 10 bases, there was a span of 11 bases. CDR3 length: 14 residues. In germline, CDR1 is MNHEY, CDR2 SMNVEV (reference sequence). Here the CDR3 reads CASSLFRVRSPLHF. The CDR3 DNA reads as TGTGCCAGCAGTTTATTCAGGGTTAGATCACCCCTCCACTTT.